This T cell receptor (beta chain) comes out of a study of OX40 agonist ivuxolimab in advanced cancers. For the study at large: Dose-escalation patients' cancers were hepatocellular carcinoma, melanoma, renal cell or head and neck cancer.

A note on this clone: The target antigen is unknown.

The study's findings and limits: Clonal expansion from baseline to week 6 occurred in both CD4+ and CD8+ T cells.

Excluded were patients having autoimmune disease history or systemic immunosuppression. Sequencing was performed with immunoSEQ multiplex PCR; in TCRdb, only in-frame clones are kept and a portion is missing. The sample has some 18,000 clones, around 80% seen once; the top ten hold 13% to 15%. Trimming removed 2 bases from V and 0 bases from J, with 5 bases in between. The CDR3 runs 12 residues. Germline CDR1 is GTSNPN and CDR2 is SVGIG (reference sequence). The V gene is TRBV30, the J gene TRBJ2-7, with unresolved D. The clonotype was recovered from an adult with an advanced solid tumor such as melanoma, head and neck, liver or kidney cancer. Sequenced here: CD4+ or CD8+ T cells sorted from blood, sampled in a trial of the OX40 agonist ivuxolimab. The CDR3 sequence: CAWSTSSYEQYF. The CDR3 region has the DNA TGTGCCTGGAGTACAAGCTCCTACGAGCAGTACTTC.